This is a list of T cell receptor beta chains from one sample in a study of CD8+ T cells in alopecia areata. TCRdb keeps only in-frame clones here, not all; method: immunoSEQ multiplex PCR. The sample records 200,000 to 250,000 clones, 55% to 70% being singletons. The input for sequencing was CD4+ T cells sorted from blood, taken at week 4, from a patient treated with tofacitinib. Receptors originate from a human donor with alopecia areata. CDR3s include the opening cysteine and the closing phenylalanine or tryptophan. Fields, in order: J gene, V gene, CDR3 protein.

TRBJ2-3 | TRBV27 | CASSLRQTDTQYF
TRBJ2-7 | TRBV27 | CASSRDRDRYEQYF
TRBJ1-1 | TRBV7-8 | CASSLGRWNTEAFF
TRBJ2-7 | TRBV7-2 | CASSLPRSYEQYF
TRBJ1-5 | TRBV28 | CASSRQGGTQPQHF
TRBJ2-5 | TRBV25-1 | CASSESLRVRYF
TRBJ1-2 | TRBV19 | CASRPRRDGNNYGYTF
TRBJ2-1 | TRBV9 | CASSVGAAGGHNEQFF
TRBJ1-6 | TRBV6-5 | CASSYSNGASPLHF
TRBJ1-1 | TRBV5-6 | CASSSYRGGGEAFF
TRBJ2-3 | TRBV5-4 | CASSSQGPPSTDTQYF
TRBJ2-6 | TRBV7-2 | CASSLPGANVLTF
TRBJ2-7 | TRBV27 | CASSPGMQGLGEQYF
TRBJ1-2 | TRBV7-9 | CASSLSGGYGYTF
TRBJ1-6 | TRBV16 | CATRGALSSPLHF
TRBJ1-2 | TRBV27 | CASSPYRDRVEESGYTF
TRBJ1-1 | TRBV7-2 | CASSLGGVGRTEAFF
TRBJ1-5 | TRBV19 | CASSTHTGARQPQHF
TRBJ1-4 | TRBV2 | CAGGQGINEKLFF
TRBJ2-7 | TRBV9 | CASSPGGVPQYF
TRBJ1-6 | TRBV18 | CASSPRTGANSPLHF
TRBJ2-1 | TRBV30 | CAWSQGGNEQFF
TRBJ2-7 | TRBV30 | CAWAEGSYEQYF
TRBJ2-7 | TRBV10-3 | CAISDIGRSSSYEQYF
TRBJ2-1 | TRBV2 | CASSEWEGREFF
TRBJ2-5 | TRBV2 | CASSEYSRVTETQYF
TRBJ1-2 | TRBV7-2 | CASSSTGTPIGYTF
TRBJ2-2 | TRBV5-1 | CASSLLMSGGSGELFF
TRBJ1-5 | TRBV27 | CASSPHQHQPQHF
TRBJ1-2 | TRBV4-1 | CASSQDPSSYGYTF
TRBJ2-5 | TRBV19 | CASSTTGTWETQYF
TRBJ1-1 | TRBV5-1 | CASSLVGQGNTEAFF
TRBJ1-2 | TRBV7-2 | CASSSRVRGLLSGYTF
TRBJ2-5 | TRBV5-1 | CASSLGSSETQYF
TRBJ2-7 | TRBV5-6 | CASGKRGPGDEQYF
TRBJ1-1 | TRBV29-1 | CSALSWEMNTEAFF
TRBJ2-1 | TRBV9 | CASSVDLRNNEQFF
TRBJ2-7 | TRBV6-5 | CASSTRDRGTYEQYF
TRBJ1-6 | TRBV2 | CATGGQYNSPLHF